The T cell receptor beta chain under discussion was sequenced for a study of cytomegalovirus exposure and HLA in healthy donors. Germline CDR1 is MDHEN and CDR2 is SYDVKM. The CDR3 runs to 12 residues. Trimming stripped 3 bases from V and 7 bases from J, with 7 bases between. PCR primers comprised 60 Vbeta and 13 Jbeta primers. Generated by immunoSEQ multiplex PCR, the TCRdb table keeps only in-frame clones and is missing some. The table records roughly 120,000 clones, roughly four fifths of them present only once. In the case of this clone: Its specificity is unknown.

General observations from the study: DRB1 had the most TCR associations and HLA-C the fewest, a later analysis found, with rates varying by HLA locus. Fewer N-insertions (relative to the 666-donor mean) were reportedly seen in an Asian-associated ancestry cluster in a later analysis.

V usage is TRBV28 and J usage is TRBJ1-5; D is undetermined. This clonotype was sampled from a male donor in good health and CMV-seropositive. Input material: PBMCs. This chain's CDR3 is CASSFREQPQHF. CDR3 coding DNA: TGTGCCAGCAGTTTTCGGGAGCAGCCCCAGCATTTT. Based on the CDR3 plus reference TRBV28 and TRBJ1-5, the full variable domain is DVKVTQSSRYLVKRTGEKVFLECVQDMDHENMFWYRQDPGLGLRLIYFSYDVKMKEKGDIPEGYSVSREKKERFSLILESASTNQTSMYLCASSFREQPQHFGDGTRLSIL.